This passage covers 21 T cell receptor beta chains from one sample sequenced in a study of T cells expressing NK-cell markers. No DNA is given; TCRdb re-called the 5' RACE reads and lists each CDR3 protein once. The listing contains more than 120,000 distinct CDR3 sequences. The sample consisted of blood T cells: a sorted CD56 or NKG2C T cell subset, CD4+ or CD8+ T cells, or bulk PBMC T cells (not recorded which). The receptors derive from a man between 18 and 35 years old in good health.

The chain uses TRBV12-3 or TRBV12-4 and TRBJ2-3. This CDR3 is built from 14 residues. The CDR3 protein is CASGIAGHTDTQYF.

The chain is built from TRBV6-5 and TRBJ2-2; with no DNA, the TCRdb D assignment of TRBD2 cannot be verified. The CDR3 totals 16 residues. Germline CDR1 MNHEY, CDR2 SVGAGI. CDR3 protein: CASRSYVGSGSGELFF.

V is TRBV13 and J is TRBJ1-1; the D call from TCRdb, TRBD1, cannot be confirmed without DNA. The CDR3 runs 13 residues. Germline V gives CDR1 PRHDT, CDR2 FYEKMQ (reference sequence). The CDR3 reads CASSEGGDTEAFF.

The V gene is TRBV7-2, the J gene TRBJ1-1; with no DNA, the TCRdb D assignment of TRBD1 cannot be verified. The V gene's germline CDR1 is SGHTA and CDR2 FQGNSA. The CDR3 contains 14 residues. The CDR3 protein is CASSLVDSYTEAFF. Supplemented by reference TRBV7-2 and TRBJ1-1, the full variable domain reads GAGVSQSPSNKVTEKGKDVELRCDPISGHTALYWYRQSLGQGLEFLIYFQGNSAPDKSGLPSDRFSAERTGGSVSTLTIQRTQQEDSAVYLCASSLVDSYTEAFFGQGTRLTVV.

The chain joins TRBV20-1 to TRBJ2-2; TCRdb's D call of TRBD2 is untestable without DNA. Germline loops: CDR1 DFQATT, CDR2 SNEGSKA (reference sequence). The CDR3 spans 16 residues. This CDR3 is CSARDLEGRDTGELFF.

The chain is built from TRBV29-1 and TRBJ2-2; no DNA is available, so the TRBD1 call from TCRdb remains unchecked. The CDR3 runs to 13 residues. Germline V CDR1 and CDR2: SQVTM, ANQGSEA. CDR3 amino acids: CSVAAPNTGELFF.

The chain links TRBV6-2 or TRBV6-3 to TRBJ1-2. This CDR3 has 16 residues. Germline V gives CDR1 MNHEY, CDR2 SVGEGT. The CDR3 sequence: CASSPILTTVNYGYTF.

The chain couples TRBV11-2 to TRBJ2-3; TCRdb proposes TRBD1, but this gene call is untestable without DNA. Germline CDR1 and CDR2: SGHAT and FQNNGV. The CDR3 length is 16 residues. This CDR3 reads CASSYRLAGSTDTQYF.

This sequence joins TRBV19 and TRBJ2-1; TCRdb reports TRBD2, a call that lacks DNA to check it against. Looked up from germline, CDR1 is LNHDA and CDR2 is SQIVND (reference sequence). The CDR3 extends over 15 amino acids. The CDR3 sequence is CASSSGLARGSEQFF.

The chain has TRBV6-5 and TRBJ2-1; the TCRdb D gene call, TRBD2, has no DNA to confirm it. The CDR3 is 16 amino acids. Germline V lookup: CDR1 MNHEY, CDR2 SVGAGI. CDR3 sequence reads: CASSYSTASGMVEQFF.

CDR3 protein: CASSSPLELNYNEQFF. V gene TRBV11-2 combines with J gene TRBJ2-1; no DNA is available, so the TRBD1 call from TCRdb remains unchecked. The CDR3 is made up of 16 amino acids. Germline V gene lookup returns CDR1 SGHAT and CDR2 FQNNGV.

The chain employs TRBV6-5 and TRBJ2-2; the TRBD1 assignment by TCRdb is unverifiable without DNA. The germline V gene encodes CDR1 MNHEY and CDR2 SVGAGI. CDR3 size: 17 residues. CDR3 residues: CASSYSPQGGRTGELFF.

The chain recombines TRBV25-1 with TRBJ1-2. The CDR3 spans 14 residues. Germline CDR1 MGHDK, CDR2 SYGVNS. The CDR3 sequence is CASSSPGTHGGHTF.

This chain joins TRBV12-3 or TRBV12-4 and TRBJ1-1. This CDR3 comprises 12 residues. This chain's CDR3 is CASSYRNTEAFF.

V and J are TRBV7-3 and TRBJ1-1. The CDR3 sequence is 17 residues long. Germline CDR1 reads SGHTA; CDR2 reads FQGTGA. The CDR3 here is CASSLYHRGGKSTEAFF.

The chain combines TRBV12-3 or TRBV12-4 with TRBJ2-3; TCRdb returns TRBD1, unconfirmable since there is no DNA. This CDR3 region has 12 residues. This CDR3 reads CAIQGGTDTQYF.

The V call is TRBV19, the J call TRBJ2-7; without DNA, the TCRdb call of TRBD1 cannot be checked. Germline CDR1 is LNHDA and CDR2 is SQIVND (reference sequence). This CDR3 contains 14 residues. CDR3 in amino acids: CASSIPDSTYEQYF.

The CDR3 is CASSPLAGTNTGELFF. This chain uses TRBV5-5 with TRBJ2-2; the TRBD2 assignment by TCRdb is unverifiable without DNA. The CDR3 runs to 16 residues. The germline V gene encodes CDR1 SGHKS and CDR2 YYEKEE (reference sequence).

The V call is TRBV7-9, the J call TRBJ2-2. The germline V gene has CDR1 SEHNR and CDR2 FQNEAQ (reference sequence). This CDR3 spans 13 amino acids. The chain's CDR3 is CASSLVLSGELFF.

The chain employs TRBV27 and TRBJ2-1; checking the TCRdb D call of TRBD1 is not possible without DNA. The CDR3 loop spans 16 amino acids. Germline loops: CDR1 MNHEY, CDR2 SMNVEV (reference sequence). The CDR3 spells CASSLTGVAAYNEQFF.

The rearrangement uses TRBV4-3 and TRBJ2-7; TCRdb picks TRBD2, but there is no DNA to check that call. CDR1 is LGHNA, CDR2 YSLEER, per germline. The CDR3 covers 15 residues. The CDR3 loop reads CASSSVAGAAHEQYF.